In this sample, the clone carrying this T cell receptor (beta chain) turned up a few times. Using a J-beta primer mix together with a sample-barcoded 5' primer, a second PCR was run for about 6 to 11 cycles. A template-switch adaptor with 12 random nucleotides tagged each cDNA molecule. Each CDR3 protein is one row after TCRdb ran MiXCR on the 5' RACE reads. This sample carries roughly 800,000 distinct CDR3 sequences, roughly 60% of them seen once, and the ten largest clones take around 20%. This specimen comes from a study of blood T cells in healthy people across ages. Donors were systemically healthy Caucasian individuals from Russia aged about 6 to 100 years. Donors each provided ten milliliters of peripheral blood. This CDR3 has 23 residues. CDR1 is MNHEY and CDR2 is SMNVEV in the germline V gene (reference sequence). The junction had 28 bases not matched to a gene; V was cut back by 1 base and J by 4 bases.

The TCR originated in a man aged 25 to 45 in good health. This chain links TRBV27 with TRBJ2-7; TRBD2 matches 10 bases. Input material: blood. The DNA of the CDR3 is TGTGCCAGCAGTTTATGCCGGACAGTCCGCACGGGGACTAGCGCGGGGTCTGGGTACGAGCAGTACTTC. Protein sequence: CASSLCRTVRTGTSAGSGYEQYF.